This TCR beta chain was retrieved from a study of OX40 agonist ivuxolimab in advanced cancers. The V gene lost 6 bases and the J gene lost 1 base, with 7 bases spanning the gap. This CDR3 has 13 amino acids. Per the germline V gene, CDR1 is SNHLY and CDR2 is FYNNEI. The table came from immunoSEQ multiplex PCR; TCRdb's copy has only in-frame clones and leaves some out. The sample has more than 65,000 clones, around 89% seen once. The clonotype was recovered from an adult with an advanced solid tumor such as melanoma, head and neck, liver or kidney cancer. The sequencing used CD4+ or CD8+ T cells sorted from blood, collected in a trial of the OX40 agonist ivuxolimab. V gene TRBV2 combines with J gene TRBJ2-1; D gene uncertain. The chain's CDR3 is CASRQDSYNEQFF. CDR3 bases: TGTGCCAGCAGGCAGGATTCCTACAATGAGCAGTTCTTC.